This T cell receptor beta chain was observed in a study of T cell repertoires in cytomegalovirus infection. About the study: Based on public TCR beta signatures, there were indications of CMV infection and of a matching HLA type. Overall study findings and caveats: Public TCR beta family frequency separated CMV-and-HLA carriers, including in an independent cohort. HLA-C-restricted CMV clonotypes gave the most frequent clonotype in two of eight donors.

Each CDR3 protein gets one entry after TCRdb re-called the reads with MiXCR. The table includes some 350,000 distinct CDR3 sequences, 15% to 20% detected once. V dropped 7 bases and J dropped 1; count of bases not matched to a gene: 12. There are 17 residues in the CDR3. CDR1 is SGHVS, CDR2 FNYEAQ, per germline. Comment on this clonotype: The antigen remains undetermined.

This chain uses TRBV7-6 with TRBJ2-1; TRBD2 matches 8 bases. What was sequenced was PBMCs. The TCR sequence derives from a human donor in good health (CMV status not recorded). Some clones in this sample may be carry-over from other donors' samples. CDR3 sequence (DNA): TGTGCCAGCACCCCCCTGGGCGGGGGGCGTTCCTACAATGAGCAGTTCTTC. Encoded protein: CASTPLGGGRSYNEQFF. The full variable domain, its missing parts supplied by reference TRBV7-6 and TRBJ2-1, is GAGVSQSPRYKVTKRGQDVALRCDPISGHVSLYWYRQALGQGPEFLTYFNYEAQQDKSGLPNDRFSAERPEGSISTLTIQRTEQRDSAMYRCASTPLGGGRSYNEQFFGPGTRLTVL.